The sequence of this T cell receptor (beta chain) was determined in a study of T-cell memory formation after mild COVID-19. Study-level information: Clusters of TCRs were largely donor specific. Regarding the study as a whole: Mainly in CM and EM were contracting CD4+ clones; CD8+ were in EMRA. Later expanders leaned toward CD4+, whereas clones contracting from day 15 to 85 were balanced CD4/CD8.

This CDR3 contains 14 residues. The germline CDR1 and CDR2 sequences are SGDLS and YYNGEE. Trimming cost V 0 bases and J 4 bases, with 10 bases left between them. UMIs and sample barcodes were carried by the TCR alpha and TCR beta cDNA libraries that 5'RACE produced using constant-segment primers. TCRdb used MiXCR to reprocess the 5' RACE reads, holding one entry per CDR3 protein. The data show almost 550,000 distinct CDR3 sequences, around 20% seen once. In the case of this clonotype: As yet, its antigen is unknown.

The sequence was collected from an adult woman who had mild COVID-19 (a few samples of this study predate the infection). Cell type and time point are not known. What was sequenced was PBMCs or a T cell subset sorted from them (not recorded which). The V gene is TRBV9, the J gene TRBJ1-1; possibly TRBD1 for D (5 bases). The CDR3 coding sequence is TGTGCCAGCAGCGTAGGAGGGGCGGCCACTGAAGCTTTCTTT. This codes for CASSVGGAATEAFF.